A single TCR beta chain is shown here with its context. Per germline, CDR1 LNHDA and CDR2 SQIVND (reference sequence). The CDR3 contains 13 residues. V dropped 3 bases and J dropped 3 bases, with 8 bases sitting between them. The entry originates in a study of cytomegalovirus exposure and HLA in healthy donors. It was with 60 Vbeta and 13 Jbeta primers that the PCR ran. TCRdb's copy holds only in-frame clones and misses some; the assay was immunoSEQ multiplex PCR. The data contain 150,000 to 200,000 clones, over 60% of them seen just once; the ten biggest clones take up approximately 1%. The source is a woman aged 40-49 years in good health and CMV-seronegative. The gene calls are TRBV19 and TRBJ1-2; D is ambiguous. Sequencing was done on a sample of PBMCs. CDR3 residues: CASSMRRHYGYTF. The CDR3 DNA follows: TGTGCCAGTAGTATGAGGCGTCACTATGGCTACACCTTC. Variable domain in full (rest from reference TRBV19 and TRBJ1-2): DGGITQSPKYLFRKEGQNVTLSCEQNLNHDAMYWYRQDPGQGLRLIYYSQIVNDFQKGDIAEGYSVSREKKESFPLTVTSAQKNPTAFYLCASSMRRHYGYTFGSGTRLTVV.